One T cell receptor beta chain is described in this entry. Its antigen is not known. TCR beta CDR3 regions were amplified from RNA transcripts. Carried out on the TCR CDR3, a first-round RT-PCR used the HTBI primer set. TCRdb independently ran MiXCR on the multiplex PCR reads; one entry per CDR3 protein. The sample lists tens of thousands of distinct CDR3 sequences; less than 60% were seen once. V gave up 8 bases and J gave up 0 bases; unmatched junction bases: 11. The germline CDR1 and CDR2 sequences are SGHTA and FQGNSA. CDR3 size: 17 residues. Ophthalmopathy cases scored 3 or more on the Clinical Activity Score and 4 or more on NOSPECS grade, with duration below 3 months. Lactation, pregnancy, other autoimmune disease or uncontrolled infection led to exclusion of patients. This record belongs to a study of T cells in Graves' hyperthyroidism and ophthalmopathy. About the study: Peripheral blood draws took place at initial diagnosis, ahead of any treatment.

Regarding the study as a whole: Blood also showed most of the thyroid clonotypes that were expanded above 0.001.

What was sequenced was blood. The chain links TRBV7-2 to TRBJ1-3; TRBD1 matches 9 bases. This receptor was obtained from a woman aged 45-60 years with Graves' ophthalmopathy. Here the CDR3 reads CASSIGQGQNSGNTIYF. CDR3 coding DNA: TGTGCCAGCTCAATCGGACAGGGGCAAAACTCTGGAAACACCATATATTTT. Full variable domain (rest looked up from reference TRBV7-2 and TRBJ1-3): GAGVSQSPSNKVTEKGKDVELRCDPISGHTALYWYRQSLGQGLEFLIYFQGNSAPDKSGLPSDRFSAERTGGSVSTLTIQRTQQEDSAVYLCASSIGQGQNSGNTIYFGEGSWLTVV.